The 21 T cell receptor beta chains below were found in one sample sequenced in a study of cytomegalovirus exposure and HLA in healthy donors (dated by TCRdb to between 2016 and 2019). Libraries came from the immunoSEQ multiplex PCR assay. The multiplex PCR relied on a mix of 60 forward primers for TCR Vbeta segments and 13 reverse primers for TCR Jbeta segments. TCRdb re-hosts the immuneACCESS table, in-frame sequences only. Its copies lack some clones; in the studies checked, an unresolved V gene accounts for under half of them, and the cause for the rest is not known. For this sample the table gives fewer than 150,000 clones, of which 70% to 80% were detected only once. The top ten hold about 5.3% of the sample. Material for sequencing was PBMCs. The receptors originated from a woman aged 45-65 years in good health and CMV-seronegative.

The sample holds a few counts of this clone. This chain connects TRBV6-1 to TRBJ1-1; D possibly corresponds to TRBD1 (5 bases). Germline-derived CDR1 and CDR2 are MNHNS and SASEGT. The V end was cut by 8 bases, the J end by 5 bases, with 15 bases between. The CDR3 is made up of 13 amino acids. The CDR3 DNA is TGTGCCAGCGTAAAGCCAGGGAGGACTGAAGCTTTCTTT. Protein product: CASVKPGRTEAFF.

The CDR3: CASSYGQGWETQYF. The CDR3, as DNA: TGTGCCAGCAGTTACGGACAGGGTTGGGAGACCCAGTACTTC. The rearrangement joins TRBV6-6 to TRBJ2-5, with 8 bases matching TRBD1. The CDR3 is 14 amino acids. The V gene's germline CDR1 is MNHNY and CDR2 SVGAGI (reference sequence). After removal of 2 bases from V and 5 bases from J, the junction contained 4 bases not matched to a gene.

There are a few counts of this clone. CDR3 region: CASSRDRGSNQPQHF. In nucleotides, the CDR3 is TGTGCCAGCAGCAGAGACAGGGGTAGCAATCAGCCCCAGCATTTT. The chain is built from TRBV21-1 and TRBJ1-5; TRBD1, the table's D call, lacks a check against the DNA. TRBV21-1 is reported as a pseudogene. CDR3 size: 15 residues.

The CDR3 loop reads CASSSELAYEQYF. The CDR3, as DNA: TGTGCCAGCAGCTCGGAACTAGCTTACGAGCAGTACTTC. This chain links TRBV5-4 with TRBJ2-7; D possibly corresponds to TRBD2 (6 bases). Germline CDR1 reads SGHNT; CDR2 reads YYREEE (reference sequence). CDR3 length: 13 residues. Deletions cut 3 bases from V and 4 bases from J, with 11 bases between.

This rearrangement joins TRBV6-5 to TRBJ1-2, with D uncertain. V lost 6 bases and J lost 6, with 14 bases in between. This CDR3 spans 13 amino acids. The germline CDR1 and CDR2 sequences are MNHEY and SVGAGI. The CDR3 nucleotides read TGTGCCAGCAGCCCCGGGTCCCTGGATGGCTACACCTTC. This sequence encodes CASSPGSLDGYTF.

This chain connects TRBV10-3 to TRBJ2-2, with 9 positions matching TRBD2. The CDR3 extends over 16 amino acids. CDR1 and CDR2 from the germline V gene are ENHRY and SYGVKD. The V and J ends lost 6 bases and 4 bases, in that order; junction bases with no gene match: 9. The CDR3 nucleotides read TGTGCCATCAGGGGGGCGGCGGGGGGGCTCACCGGGGAGCTGTTTTTT. This sequence encodes CAIRGAAGGLTGELFF.

The chain uses TRBV2 and TRBJ1-3; D not certain. The germline CDR1 and CDR2 sequences are SNHLY and FYNNEI. V was trimmed by 5 bases and J by 1 base, leaving 9 bases between them. The CDR3 loop spans 14 amino acids. CDR3 sequence (DNA): TGTGCCAGCAGTACAGCTGTTTCTGGAAACACCATATATTTT. Protein sequence: CASSTAVSGNTIYF.

CDR3 DNA: TGTGCCAGCAGCCAGACCTCAGGGGGCAATGAGCAGTTCTTC. Its translation is CASSQTSGGNEQFF. This chain joins TRBV7-9 and TRBJ2-1, with 7 positions matching TRBD1. This CDR3 region has 14 residues. The germline V gene encodes CDR1 SEHNR and CDR2 FQNEAQ (reference sequence). The V segment lost 5 bases and the J segment 6 bases; nucleotides outside the gene matches: 7.

The chain links TRBV14 to TRBJ1-2; the match to TRBD1 covers 7 bases. This CDR3 comprises 14 residues. The V and J ends lost 1 base and 4 bases, in that order; junction bases with no gene match: 3. CDR1 SGHDN and CDR2 FVKESK come from the germline V gene. CDR3 protein: CASSQANRGYGYTF. The CDR3 bases are TGTGCCAGCAGCCAAGCTAACAGGGGCTATGGCTACACCTTC. The full variable domain, its missing parts supplied by reference TRBV14 and TRBJ1-2, is EAGVTQFPSHSVIEKGQTVTLRCDPISGHDNLYWYRRVMGKEIKFLLHFVKESKQDESGMPNNRFLAERTGGTYSTLKVQPAELEDSGVYFCASSQANRGYGYTFGSGTRLTVV.

The V and J genes are TRBV7-8 and TRBJ1-5; D gene ambiguous. Germline CDR1 and CDR2: SGHVS and FQNEAQ. The CDR3 spans 14 residues. Trimming stripped 2 bases from V and 4 bases from J, with 9 bases between. The CDR3 nucleotides are TGTGCCAGCAGCTTAACTGAGAGAAATCAGCCCCAGCATTTT. Its translation: CASSLTERNQPQHF.

The gene calls are TRBV15 and TRBJ2-3, with D possibly matching TRBD1 (5 bases). The CDR3 covers 13 residues. The V gene lost 7 bases and the J gene lost 2 bases, with 10 bases spanning the gap. Per germline, CDR1 LNHNV and CDR2 YYDKDF (reference sequence). The CDR3 nucleotides are TGTGCCACCAAGACAGACCTCACAGATACGCAGTATTTT. This translates into CATKTDLTDTQYF.

The chain employs TRBV7-3 and TRBJ1-1; maybe TRBD1 (5 bases). V was trimmed by 5 bases and J by 0 bases, leaving 7 bases between them. CDR3 length equals 13 residues. CDR1 is SGHTA, CDR2 FQGTGA, per germline. CDR3 in DNA: TGTGCCAGCAGCCCACAGGTGAACACTGAAGCTTTCTTT. Amino acids: CASSPQVNTEAFF.

This sequence joins TRBV7-2 and TRBJ2-3; perhaps TRBD2 as D (6 bases). The CDR3 extends over 14 amino acids. Trimming left V 4 bases short and J 6 bases short, with 14 bases between. Germline loops: CDR1 SGHTA, CDR2 FQGNSA. The CDR3 sequence is CASSYGAGPDTQYF. The CDR3, as DNA: TGTGCCAGCAGCTATGGGGCGGGGCCGGATACGCAGTATTTT.

The rearrangement joins TRBV6-1 to TRBJ1-6; D gene uncertain. The germline CDR1 and CDR2 sequences are MNHNS and SASEGT. Deletions cut 1 base from V and 0 bases from J, with 7 bases between. The CDR3 has 16 residues. The CDR3 loop reads CASSEGRSSYNSPLHF. The CDR3 DNA is TGTGCCAGCAGTGAAGGCAGAAGCTCCTATAATTCACCCCTCCACTTT.

The chain carries TRBV9 and TRBJ2-3; D is possibly TRBD2 (7 bases). Trimming pared 4 bases from V and 4 bases from J, leaving 16 bases between. Germline-derived CDR1 and CDR2 are SGDLS and YYNGEE. This CDR3 comprises 15 residues. CDR3 DNA: TGTGCCAGCAGCAGGGGGGGGGACATCCCAGATACGCAGTATTTT. Its protein is CASSRGGDIPDTQYF.

The chain joins TRBV10-1 to TRBJ1-2; 8 nucleotides agree with TRBD1. The CDR3 runs 16 residues. Germline trimming cut 3 bases from V and 7 bases from J; bases unmatched to any gene: 13. Germline CDR1 and CDR2: WNHNN and SYGVQD (reference sequence). The DNA of the CDR3 is TGCGCCAGCAGTGAACATGCTACCAGGGGGCCGCGTGGCTACACCTTC. Translated, it gives CASSEHATRGPRGYTF.

V is TRBV2 and J is TRBJ2-5, with D perhaps matching TRBD2 (6 bases). The CDR3 is made up of 13 amino acids. V was pared by 5 bases and J by 5 bases, with 12 bases between. Germline V CDR1 and CDR2: SNHLY, FYNNEI. For the CDR3, the DNA is TGTGCCAGCAGTTGGAGGGGAGCGGAGACCCAGTACTTC. Residues: CASSWRGAETQYF.

V is TRBV27 and J is TRBJ2-5; the match to TRBD2 covers 10 bases. CDR1 is MNHEY and CDR2 is SMNVEV in the germline V gene (reference sequence). The CDR3 totals 18 residues. V gave up 4 bases and J gave up 5 bases; unmatched junction bases: 16. The CDR3 region is CASSSPPASGGRRETQYF. The CDR3 nucleotides read TGTGCCAGCAGTTCTCCCCCGGCTAGCGGGGGCCGCCGGGAGACCCAGTACTTC.

This chain connects TRBV7-9 to TRBJ2-7, with 10 bases matching TRBD1. Trimming cost V 5 bases and J 3 bases; bases outside gene matches: 7. In germline, CDR1 is SEHNR, CDR2 FQNEAQ (reference sequence). This CDR3 is built from 15 residues. The CDR3 region has the DNA TGTGCCAGCAGCCCGGACAGGGGGGTCGTCTACGAGCAGTACTTC. Its protein is CASSPDRGVVYEQYF.

V and J are TRBV6-5 and TRBJ1-2, with D maybe TRBD1 (5 bases). Germline V lookup: CDR1 MNHEY, CDR2 SVGAGI. Trimming stripped 2 bases from V and 5 bases from J, with 12 bases between. This CDR3 is built from 14 residues. CDR3 in amino acids: CASSYGSGGYGYTF. CDR3 nucleotides: TGTGCCAGCAGTTACGGATCGGGGGGTTATGGCTACACCTTC.

This rearrangement joins TRBV9 to TRBJ1-1; weak D call: TRBD1 (6 bases). Germline CDR1 and CDR2: SGDLS and YYNGEE. The CDR3 covers 15 residues. Trimming shortened V by 1 base and J by 1 base, and 11 bases separated the two germline ends. CDR3 coding DNA: TGTGCCAGCAGCGTATCTCGGGGGGCGAACACTGAAGCTTTCTTT. It is translated as CASSVSRGANTEAFF.